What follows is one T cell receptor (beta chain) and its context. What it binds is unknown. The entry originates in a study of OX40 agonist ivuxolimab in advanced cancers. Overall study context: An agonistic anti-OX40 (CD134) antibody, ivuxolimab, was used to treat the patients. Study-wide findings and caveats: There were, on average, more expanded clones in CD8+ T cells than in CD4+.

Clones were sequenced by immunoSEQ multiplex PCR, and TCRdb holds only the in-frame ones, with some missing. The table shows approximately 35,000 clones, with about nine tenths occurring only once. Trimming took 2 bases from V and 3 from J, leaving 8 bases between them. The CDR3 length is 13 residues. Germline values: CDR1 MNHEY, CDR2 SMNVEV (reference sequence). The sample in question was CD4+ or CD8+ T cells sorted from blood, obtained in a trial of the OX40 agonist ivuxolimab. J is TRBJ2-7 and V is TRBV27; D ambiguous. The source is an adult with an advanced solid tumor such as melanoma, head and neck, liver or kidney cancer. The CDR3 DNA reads TGTGCCAGCAGTTTAGCGCACCGCTACGAGCAGTACTTC. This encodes CASSLAHRYEQYF.